This T cell receptor beta chain was sequenced during a study of a mutant IDH1 vaccine in newly diagnosed glioma. For the study at large: Averaging roughly 40 years of age, treated patients were around 60% male and 37.5% female.

Time point specified: week 47, end of study. The content of each vaccine dose was 300 ug of mutant IDH1 20-mer peptide, and topical imiquimod accompanied it. There were new WHO grade 3 or 4 astrocytomas in the donors, and these were IDH1-mutant and ATRX-lost. A word on this clone: Antigen: not known. Other DNA sequences within the sample encode an identical CDR3.

Repertoires were generated with immunoSEQ multiplex PCR, while TCRdb's copy carries only in-frame clones and drops some. The sample lists tens of thousands of clones, 75% to 90% occurring once. This CDR3 contains 15 residues. The V end lost 0 bases, the J end lost 4 bases, and 12 bases lay between the germline ends. From germline, CDR1 is MNHNY and CDR2 SVGAGI (reference sequence). Whole-study results and caveats: It was just under 95% of patients that developed vaccine-induced immune responses. Apparently, pseudoprogression bore no relation to changes among the top peripheral T cell clonotypes.

The receptor's source is a man aged 25-45 years with glioma. The J gene is TRBJ1-1, the V gene TRBV6-6; a possible D gene is TRBD1 (5 bases). Sequenced material: PBMCs, taken from a glioma patient whose treatment included an IDH1 peptide vaccine. The CDR3 loop is CASSYSGQGATEAFF. The CDR3, as DNA: TGTGCCAGCAGTTACTCAGGCCAGGGCGCCACTGAAGCTTTCTTT.